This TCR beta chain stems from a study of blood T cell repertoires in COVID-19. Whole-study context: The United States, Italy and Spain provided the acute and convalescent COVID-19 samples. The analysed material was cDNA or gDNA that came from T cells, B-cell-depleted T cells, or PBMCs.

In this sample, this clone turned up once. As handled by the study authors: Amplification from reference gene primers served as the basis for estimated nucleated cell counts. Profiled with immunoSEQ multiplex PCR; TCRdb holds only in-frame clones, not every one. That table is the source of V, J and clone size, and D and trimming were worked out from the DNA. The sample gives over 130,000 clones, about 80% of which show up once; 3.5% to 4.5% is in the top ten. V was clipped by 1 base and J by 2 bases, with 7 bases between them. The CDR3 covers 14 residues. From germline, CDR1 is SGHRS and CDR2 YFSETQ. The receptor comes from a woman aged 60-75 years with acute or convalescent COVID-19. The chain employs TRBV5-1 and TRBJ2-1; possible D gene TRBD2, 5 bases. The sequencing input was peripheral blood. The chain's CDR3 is CASSLPSPYNEQFF. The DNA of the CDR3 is TGCGCCAGCAGCTTGCCTAGCCCCTACAATGAGCAGTTCTTC.